This is a list of T cell receptor beta chains from one sample in a study of Ad26.COV2.S vaccination and SARS-CoV-2 variants. Sequencing was performed with immunoSEQ multiplex PCR; in TCRdb, only in-frame clones are kept and a portion is missing. This table holds about 680,000 clones, about 89% found once. The sequencing used peripheral blood, collected in a trial of Ad26.COV2.S vaccine versus placebo. All receptors come from a person aged 18-60 years who received the Ad26.COV2.S COVID-19 vaccine or a placebo. Both conserved end residues are part of each CDR3. Fields, in order: clone size, V gene, D gene, J gene, CDR3 DNA, CDR3 protein. The D gene is left open where the match is weak. Clone sizes are given selectively: once, few, many, or a class where the clone is expanded.

NA	TRBV6-6	NA	TRBJ2-7	TGTGCCAGCAGTTACTCCCGATCGCTAGCAGCCTACGAGCAGTACTTC	CASSYSRSLAAYEQYF
NA	TRBV24-1	NA	TRBJ1-6	TGTGCCACCAGTGATTTGCGGGGACCTTCACCCCTCCACTTT	CATSDLRGPSPLHF
NA	TRBV6-6	NA	TRBJ1-4	TGTGCCAGCAATGACGAGAATGAAAAACTGTTTTTT	CASNDENEKLFF
NA	TRBV11-1	NA	TRBJ1-2	TGTGCCAGCAGCCCGAACCAGGGCGGAGTCTATGGCTACACCTTC	CASSPNQGGVYGYTF
once	TRBV5-1	TRBD1	TRBJ1-2	TGCGCCAGCAGCCCCGGACAGGGGCCCTTAGCTAACTATGGCTACACCTTC	CASSPGQGPLANYGYTF
NA	TRBV7-2	TRBD1	TRBJ2-2	TGTGCCAGCACCCTAGGGCCGGGACAGGGGAACACCGGGGAGCTGTTTTTT	CASTLGPGQGNTGELFF
NA	TRBV6-2/TRBV6-3	TRBD2	TRBJ2-7	TGTGCCAGCAGTCGTCCCCCTGAGCGGGGGGATCGCTACGAGCAGTACTTC	CASSRPPERGDRYEQYF
NA	TRBV6-1	NA	TRBJ1-5	TGTGCCAGCAGTGACCGCGTGGCAGGTAGCAGCAATCAGCCCCAGCATTTT	CASSDRVAGSSNQPQHF
NA	TRBV3-1/TRBV3-2	NA	TRBJ1-2	TGTGCCAGCAGCCAAGATCTGGTGGACTATGGCTACACCTTC	CASSQDLVDYGYTF
NA	TRBV12-3/TRBV12-4	NA	TRBJ2-1	TGTGCCAGCAGTTTACTAGCTTACAATGAGCAGTTCTTC	CASSLLAYNEQFF
NA	TRBV7-9	NA	TRBJ1-1	TGTGCCAGCAGCTCGGGGGTTGGGATGACTGAAGCTTTCTTT	CASSSGVGMTEAFF
once	TRBV7-8	NA	TRBJ2-6	TGTGCCAGCAGCATCTCTGGGGCCAACGTCCTGACTTTC	CASSISGANVLTF
NA	TRBV7-9	TRBD1	TRBJ1-5	TGTGCCAGCAGCTTTTCTTGGGACAGGGGTGATCAGCCCCAGCATTTT	CASSFSWDRGDQPQHF
NA	TRBV6-4	NA	TRBJ2-1	TGTGCCAGCAGTGACGGTCAGACTCAATACAATGAGCAGTTCTTC	CASSDGQTQYNEQFF
NA	TRBV10-1	NA	TRBJ2-1	TGCGCCAGCAGTGAGGGCCCACTGGGGCAGTTCTTC	CASSEGPLGQFF
NA	TRBV29-1	NA	TRBJ2-3	TGCAGCTCGAGGGAGAGTAGCACAGATACGCAGTATTTT	CSSRESSTDTQYF